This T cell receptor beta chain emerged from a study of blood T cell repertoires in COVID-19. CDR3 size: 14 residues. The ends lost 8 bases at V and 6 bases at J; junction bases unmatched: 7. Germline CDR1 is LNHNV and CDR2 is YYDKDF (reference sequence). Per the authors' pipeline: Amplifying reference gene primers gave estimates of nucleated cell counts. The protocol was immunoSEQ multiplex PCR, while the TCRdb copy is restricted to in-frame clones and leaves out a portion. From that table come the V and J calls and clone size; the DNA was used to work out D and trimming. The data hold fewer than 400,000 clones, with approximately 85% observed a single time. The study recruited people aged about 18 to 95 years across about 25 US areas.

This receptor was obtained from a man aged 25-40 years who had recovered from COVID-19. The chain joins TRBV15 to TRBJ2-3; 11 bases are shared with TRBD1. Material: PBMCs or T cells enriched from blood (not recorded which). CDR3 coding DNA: TGTGCCACCTCCGGACAGGGGGCATCGGATACGCAGTATTTT. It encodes CATSGQGASDTQYF.